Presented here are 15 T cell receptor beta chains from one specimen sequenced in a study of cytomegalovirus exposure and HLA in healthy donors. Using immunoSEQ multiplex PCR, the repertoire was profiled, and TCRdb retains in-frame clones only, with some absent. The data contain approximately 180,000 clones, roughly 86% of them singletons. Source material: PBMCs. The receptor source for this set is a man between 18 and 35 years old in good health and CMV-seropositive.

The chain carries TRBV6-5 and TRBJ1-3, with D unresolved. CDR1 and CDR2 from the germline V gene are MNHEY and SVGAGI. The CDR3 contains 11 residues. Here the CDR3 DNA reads TGTGTAATCATCGGTGGAAACACCATATATTTT. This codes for CVIIGGNTIYF.

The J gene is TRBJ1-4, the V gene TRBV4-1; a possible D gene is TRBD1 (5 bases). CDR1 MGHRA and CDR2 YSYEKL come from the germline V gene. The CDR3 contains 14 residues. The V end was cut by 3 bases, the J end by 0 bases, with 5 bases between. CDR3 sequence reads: CASSHRATNEKLFF. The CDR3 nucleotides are TGCGCCAGCAGCCACAGGGCAACTAATGAAAAACTGTTTTTT.

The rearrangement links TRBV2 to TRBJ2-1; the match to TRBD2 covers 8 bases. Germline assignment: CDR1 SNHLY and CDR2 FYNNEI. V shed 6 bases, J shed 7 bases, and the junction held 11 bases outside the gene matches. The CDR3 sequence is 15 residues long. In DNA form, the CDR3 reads TGTGCCAGCAGGGTTCTAGCGGGCTCCGGGAATGAGCAGTTCTTC. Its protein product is CASRVLAGSGNEQFF.

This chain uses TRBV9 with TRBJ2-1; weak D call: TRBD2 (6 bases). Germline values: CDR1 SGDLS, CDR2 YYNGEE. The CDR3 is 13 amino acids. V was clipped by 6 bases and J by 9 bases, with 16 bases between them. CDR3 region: CASTPSQTSEQFF. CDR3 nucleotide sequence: TGTGCCAGCACTCCGAGTCAGACTAGTGAGCAGTTCTTC.

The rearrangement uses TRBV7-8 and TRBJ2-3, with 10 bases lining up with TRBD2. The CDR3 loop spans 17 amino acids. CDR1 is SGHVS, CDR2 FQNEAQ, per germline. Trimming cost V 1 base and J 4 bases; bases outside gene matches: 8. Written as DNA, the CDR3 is TGTGCCAGCAGCTTAGTAATCCTAGCGGGAGAAGCAGATACGCAGTATTTT. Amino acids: CASSLVILAGEADTQYF.

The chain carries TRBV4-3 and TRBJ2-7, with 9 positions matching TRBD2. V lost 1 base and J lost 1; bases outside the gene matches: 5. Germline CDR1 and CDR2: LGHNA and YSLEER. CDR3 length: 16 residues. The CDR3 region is CASSQGGAGGSYEQYF. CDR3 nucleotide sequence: TGCGCCAGCAGCCAAGGAGGAGCGGGAGGTTCCTACGAGCAGTACTTC.

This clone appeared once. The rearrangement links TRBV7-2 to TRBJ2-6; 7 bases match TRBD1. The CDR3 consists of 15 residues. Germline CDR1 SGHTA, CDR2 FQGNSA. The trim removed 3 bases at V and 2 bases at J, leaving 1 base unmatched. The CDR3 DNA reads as TGTGCCAGCAGCTTGACAGGGACTGGGGCCAACGTCCTGACTTTC. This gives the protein CASSLTGTGANVLTF.

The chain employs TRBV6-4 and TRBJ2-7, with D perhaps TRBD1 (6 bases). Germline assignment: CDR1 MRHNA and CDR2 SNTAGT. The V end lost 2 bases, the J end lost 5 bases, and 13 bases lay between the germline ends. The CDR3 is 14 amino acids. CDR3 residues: CASSDRGFSDEQYF. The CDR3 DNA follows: TGTGCCAGCAGTGACAGGGGGTTTAGCGACGAGCAGTACTTC.

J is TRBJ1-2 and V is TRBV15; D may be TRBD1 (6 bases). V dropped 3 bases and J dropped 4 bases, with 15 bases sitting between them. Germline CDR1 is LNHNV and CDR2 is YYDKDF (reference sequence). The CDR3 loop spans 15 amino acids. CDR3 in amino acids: CATSRGTTGTYGYTF. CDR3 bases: TGTGCCACCAGCAGGGGGACAACGGGGACCTATGGCTACACCTTC. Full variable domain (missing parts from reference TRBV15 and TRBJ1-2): DAMVIQNPRYQVTQFGKPVTLSCSQTLNHNVMYWYQQKSSQAPKLLFHYYDKDFNNEADTPDNFQSRRPNTSFCFLDIRSPGLGDTAMYLCATSRGTTGTYGYTFGSGTRLTVV.

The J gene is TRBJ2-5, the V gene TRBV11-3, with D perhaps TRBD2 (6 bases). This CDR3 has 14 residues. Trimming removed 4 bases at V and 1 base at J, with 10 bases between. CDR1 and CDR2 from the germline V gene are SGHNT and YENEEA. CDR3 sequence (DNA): TGTGCCAGCAGCTCCCGGGGAGGCCAAGAGACCCAGTACTTC. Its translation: CASSSRGGQETQYF.

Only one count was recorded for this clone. CDR3 nucleotide sequence: TGTGCCAGCAGCTCCGGCGGCACTGAAGCTTTCTTT. Translated, it gives CASSSGGTEAFF. The rearrangement joins TRBV5-4 to TRBJ1-1, with unresolved D. V lost 3 bases and J 4 bases, leaving 7 bases between the germline ends. There are 12 residues in the CDR3. Germline values: CDR1 SGHNT, CDR2 YYREEE (reference sequence).

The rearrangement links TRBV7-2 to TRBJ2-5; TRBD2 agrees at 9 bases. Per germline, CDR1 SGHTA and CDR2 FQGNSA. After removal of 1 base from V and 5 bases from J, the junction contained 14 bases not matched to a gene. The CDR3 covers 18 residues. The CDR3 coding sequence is TGTGCCAGCAGCTTAGTTTTGGGGTCGCGGGGGGGCTATGAGACCCAGTACTTC. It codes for CASSLVLGSRGGYETQYF.

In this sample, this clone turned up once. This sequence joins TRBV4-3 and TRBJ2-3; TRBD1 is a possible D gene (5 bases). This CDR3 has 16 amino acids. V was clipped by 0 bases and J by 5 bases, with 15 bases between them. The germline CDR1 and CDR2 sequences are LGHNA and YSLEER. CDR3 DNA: TGCGCCAGCAGCCAAGACTTACGTCCCCAGGGAGATACGCAGTATTTT. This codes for CASSQDLRPQGDTQYF.

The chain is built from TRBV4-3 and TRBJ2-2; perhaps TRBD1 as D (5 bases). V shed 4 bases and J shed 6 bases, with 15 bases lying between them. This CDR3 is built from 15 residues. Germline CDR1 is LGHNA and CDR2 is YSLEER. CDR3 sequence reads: CASSPAGLGSGELFF. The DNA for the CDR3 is TGCGCCAGCAGCCCGGCAGGGTTGGGGTCCGGGGAGCTGTTTTTT.

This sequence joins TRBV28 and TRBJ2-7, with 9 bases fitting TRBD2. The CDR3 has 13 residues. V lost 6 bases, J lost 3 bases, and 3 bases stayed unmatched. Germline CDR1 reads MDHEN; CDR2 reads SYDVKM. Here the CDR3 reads CASRQREVYEQYF. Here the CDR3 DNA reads TGTGCCAGCAGACAGCGGGAGGTCTACGAGCAGTACTTC. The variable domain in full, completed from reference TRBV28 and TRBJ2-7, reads DVKVTQSSRYLVKRTGEKVFLECVQDMDHENMFWYRQDPGLGLRLIYFSYDVKMKEKGDIPEGYSVSREKKERFSLILESASTNQTSMYLCASRQREVYEQYFGPGTRLTVT.